The 24 T cell receptor beta chains listed next were all sequenced from one sample in a study of cytomegalovirus exposure and HLA in healthy donors. PCR primers comprised 60 Vbeta and 13 Jbeta primers. Assay: immunoSEQ multiplex PCR; the TCRdb copy retains only in-frame clones and omits some. This table holds some 110,000 clones, around two thirds found once. The sequencing sample was made of PBMCs. The source of these receptors is a woman in her 40s in good health and CMV-seropositive.

The chain carries TRBV4-1 and TRBJ1-5; the D is unclear. V was shortened by 0 bases and J by 2 bases, with 14 bases between the two germline ends. The CDR3 has 17 residues. Germline-derived CDR1 and CDR2 are MGHRA and YSYEKL. The CDR3 sequence: CASSQEVGQMGNQPQHF. The CDR3 DNA is TGCGCCAGCAGCCAAGAAGTGGGCCAGATGGGCAATCAGCCCCAGCATTTT.

This clone was counted a few times. The chain joins TRBV9 to TRBJ2-3; 7 bases match TRBD1. Germline values: CDR1 SGDLS, CDR2 YYNGEE. The CDR3 length is 15 residues. Trimming removed 3 bases from V and 0 bases from J; junction bases left unmatched: 4. The CDR3 reads CASSETGRSTDTQYF. The DNA for the CDR3 is TGTGCCAGCAGCGAGACAGGGCGAAGCACAGATACGCAGTATTTT.

The CDR3 loop is CATSTGDTDTQYF. As DNA, the CDR3 is TGTGCCACCTCGACAGGTGACACAGATACGCAGTATTTT. V usage is TRBV6-6 and J usage is TRBJ2-3; D may be TRBD1 (6 bases). CDR1 is MNHNY, CDR2 SVGAGI, per germline (reference sequence). This CDR3 is 13 amino acids long. V shed 10 bases and J shed 2 bases, with 13 bases lying between them.

The chain is built from TRBV9 and TRBJ1-1; D call uncertain. CDR3 size: 13 residues. In germline, CDR1 is SGDLS, CDR2 YYNGEE. Trimming left V 3 bases short and J 6 bases short, with 12 bases between. The CDR3 DNA reads TGTGCCAGCAGCGGCGGGGTAGGAGCTGAAGCTTTCTTT. It specifies CASSGGVGAEAFF.

The chain uses TRBV29-1 and TRBJ1-1; 8 nucleotides agree with TRBD1. This CDR3 region has 18 residues. CDR1 SQVTM and CDR2 ANQGSEA come from the germline V gene. V lost 4 bases to trimming and J lost 0 bases; unmatched junction nucleotides: 16. This chain's CDR3 is CSVVTGESYPIMNTEAFF. CDR3 coding DNA: TGCAGCGTTGTGACAGGGGAGTCTTACCCTATTATGAACACTGAAGCTTTCTTT. The complete variable domain, with remaining parts taken from reference TRBV29-1 and TRBJ1-1, reads SAVISQKPSRDICQRGTSLTIQCQVDSQVTMMFWYRQQPGQSLTLIATANQGSEATYESGFVIDKFPISRPNLTFSTLTVSNMSPEDSSIYLCSVVTGESYPIMNTEAFFGQGTRLTVV.

This chain links TRBV6-6 with TRBJ1-1; the D is unclear. V dropped 2 bases and J dropped 1 base, with 8 bases sitting between them. The CDR3 sequence is 14 residues long. Germline CDR1 and CDR2: MNHNY and SVGAGI (reference sequence). CDR3 in DNA: TGTGCCAGCAGTTACGAGGGAACGAACACTGAAGCTTTCTTT. Encoded protein: CASSYEGTNTEAFF.

V usage is TRBV5-4 and J usage is TRBJ2-1, with a tentative D call TRBD2 (5 bases). Germline CDR1 is SGHNT and CDR2 is YYREEE (reference sequence). This CDR3 spans 12 amino acids. The V end lost 0 bases, the J end lost 12 bases, and 10 bases lay between the germline ends. The CDR3 nucleotides read TGTGCCAGCAGCTTGGTACGGGGTGGGCAGTTCTTC. As protein: CASSLVRGGQFF.

This clone showed up just a few times. The CDR3 is CASSMSSAPSRSTDTQYF. Here the CDR3 DNA reads TGTGCCAGTAGTATGTCTAGCGCTCCCTCCCGAAGCACAGATACGCAGTATTTT. J is TRBJ2-3 and V is TRBV19, with D possibly being TRBD2 (6 bases). Trimming shortened V by 3 bases and J by 0 bases, and 19 bases separated the two germline ends. CDR1 LNHDA and CDR2 SQIVND come from the germline V gene (reference sequence). The CDR3 contains 18 residues.

The chain joins TRBV5-6 to TRBJ1-2; no reliable D call. CDR3 size: 14 residues. The V end was cut by 2 bases, the J end by 0 bases, with 8 bases between. Germline CDR1 is SGHDT and CDR2 is YYEEEE. The CDR3 DNA sequence: TGTGCCAGCAGCTTTCGCGGCCCTAACTATGGCTACACCTTC. Translation: CASSFRGPNYGYTF.

This clone was picked up one time. The CDR3 protein is CASSPVWRENQETQYF. In nucleotides, the CDR3 is TGTGCCAGCTCACCGGTTTGGCGGGAGAACCAAGAGACCCAGTACTTC. The V gene is TRBV18, the J gene TRBJ2-5; 7 nucleotides agree with TRBD2. The trim removed 3 bases at V and 0 bases at J, leaving 7 bases unmatched. Germline V gene sequence: CDR1 KGHSH, CDR2 LQKENI. This CDR3 is built from 16 residues.

The V and J genes are TRBV4-1 and TRBJ2-1, with TRBD1 matching 9 bases. CDR1 is MGHRA, CDR2 YSYEKL, per germline. The CDR3 runs to 16 residues. After removal of 0 bases from V and 6 bases from J, the junction contained 6 bases not matched to a gene. The CDR3 loop reads CASSQDGTGLPNEQFF. The CDR3 nucleotides read TGCGCCAGCAGCCAAGACGGGACAGGGCTTCCCAATGAGCAGTTCTTC.

A remark on this clone: The junction and the germline gene differ at one end; a read error may be behind it. V gene TRBV7-7 combines with J gene TRBJ2-5; the match to TRBD1 covers 8 bases. Germline V gives CDR1 SSHAT, CDR2 FNYEAQ (reference sequence). The length of the CDR3 is 14 residues. Here the CDR3 DNA reads TGTGCTAGCAGGACAGGGCAGGGGAGCGAGACCCAGTACTTC. As protein: CASRTGQGSETQYF.

J is TRBJ2-7 and V is TRBV19, with D possibly being TRBD1 (5 bases). The CDR3 is 13 amino acids. CDR1 is LNHDA and CDR2 is SQIVND in the germline V gene (reference sequence). Trimming took 6 bases from V and 3 from J, leaving 12 bases between them. Written as DNA, the CDR3 is TGTGCCAGTAGCCTTAACCAGGGCTACGAGCAGTACTTC. Translating it yields CASSLNQGYEQYF.

The J gene is TRBJ1-1, the V gene TRBV5-1, with a tentative D call TRBD1 (6 bases). The V end was cut by 0 bases, the J end by 2 bases, with 11 bases between. CDR3 length equals 15 residues. From germline, CDR1 is SGHRS and CDR2 YFSETQ. The CDR3 DNA reads TGCGCCAGCAGCTTGGGAAACAGGGACAACACTGAAGCTTTCTTT. This encodes CASSLGNRDNTEAFF.

The chain is built from TRBV14 and TRBJ2-1, with 10 bases lining up with TRBD2. The CDR3 extends over 15 amino acids. V shed 5 bases and J 5 bases; nucleotides not matched to a gene: 6. Germline V gives CDR1 SGHDN, CDR2 FVKESK. Written as DNA, the CDR3 is TGTGCCAGCAGCACAGGACTAGCGGAGAACAATGAGCAGTTCTTC. Translation gives CASSTGLAENNEQFF.

Concerning this clone: Its ends do not fully match the called genes, so a read error is possible. This chain uses TRBV28 with TRBJ2-7; TRBD1 matches at 10 bases. This CDR3 comprises 15 residues. Germline loops: CDR1 MDHEN, CDR2 SYDVKM. The CDR3 reads CVSSEITGTGVEQYF. DNA of the CDR3: TGTGTCAGCAGTGAAATTACCGGGACAGGGGTCGAGCAGTACTTC.

The chain recombines TRBV30 with TRBJ1-2; D not resolved. The germline CDR1 and CDR2 sequences are GTSNPN and SVGIG (reference sequence). The length of the CDR3 is 13 residues. V lost 2 bases and J 8 bases, leaving 15 bases between the germline ends. The DNA of the CDR3 is TGTGCCTGGAGTCCCATAGGGCGGGGAGGCTACACCTTC. This translates into CAWSPIGRGGYTF.

V and J are TRBV2 and TRBJ2-7; D possibly corresponds to TRBD2 (5 bases). Germline V gene data show CDR1 as SNHLY and CDR2 as FYNNEI. V was cut by 0 bases and J by 3 bases, with 12 bases left in between. The CDR3 totals 15 residues. CDR3 protein: CASSEALFGSYEQYF. The CDR3 DNA is TGTGCCAGCAGTGAAGCGCTTTTTGGGAGCTACGAGCAGTACTTC. Based on the CDR3 plus reference TRBV2 and TRBJ2-7, the full variable domain is EPEVTQTPSHQVTQMGQEVILRCVPISNHLYFYWYRQILGQKVEFLVSFYNNEISEKSEIFDDQFSVERPDGSNFTLKIRSTKLEDSAMYFCASSEALFGSYEQYFGPGTRLTVT.

This clone was observed a handful of times. The gene calls are TRBV28 and TRBJ1-6; D is uncertain. Germline-derived CDR1 and CDR2 are MDHEN and SYDVKM. V was clipped by 6 bases and J by 4 bases, with 13 bases between them. This CDR3 contains 15 residues. The CDR3 coding sequence is TGTGCCAGCAGAGTTCTCCAGGATTATAATTCACCCCTCCACTTT. Its translation: CASRVLQDYNSPLHF.

This clone was observed a few times. This chain joins TRBV9 and TRBJ2-7; 9 bases are shared with TRBD2. This CDR3 is 16 amino acids long. Germline V gene lookup returns CDR1 SGDLS and CDR2 YYNGEE. V shed 0 bases and J 2 bases; nucleotides not matched to a gene: 6. The CDR3 here is CASSVAAVAGAYEQYF. The CDR3, as DNA: TGTGCCAGCAGCGTAGCGGCGGTAGCGGGAGCCTACGAGCAGTACTTC.

This chain's CDR3 is CASSLQQGASFYNEQFF. The CDR3, as DNA: TGTGCCAGTAGCCTCCAGCAGGGTGCCAGCTTCTACAATGAGCAGTTCTTC. The chain has TRBV19 and TRBJ2-1, with D maybe TRBD1 (5 bases). V was pared by 6 bases and J by 3 bases, with 21 bases between. The CDR3 has 17 residues. From germline, CDR1 is LNHDA and CDR2 SQIVND (reference sequence).

V gene TRBV7-9 combines with J gene TRBJ1-4; a possible D gene is TRBD1 (6 bases). This CDR3 is built from 14 residues. The ends were cut back, 5 bases at V and 8 bases at J, with 15 bases in the middle. Looked up from germline, CDR1 is SEHNR and CDR2 is FQNEAQ (reference sequence). The CDR3 DNA is TGTGCCAGCAGCGAACAGGGTCTCCCCGAAAAACTGTTTTTT. This sequence encodes CASSEQGLPEKLFF.

The rearrangement links TRBV12-5 to TRBJ1-6, with 8 bases aligning to TRBD1. The CDR3 length is 16 residues. V shed 9 bases and J 7 bases; nucleotides not matched to a gene: 14. Germline V gene lookup returns CDR1 LGHNT and CDR2 FRNRAP. CDR3 sequence (DNA): TGTGCTAGCTCCTCCGGGCAGGGGGCTTCCAATTCACCCCTCCACTTT. It is translated as CASSSGQGASNSPLHF.

This clone was observed a few times. The CDR3 coding sequence is TGTGCCACCTCCCCGAGCAGCGAGGGCTCCTACGAGCAGTACTTC. Protein sequence: CATSPSSEGSYEQYF. This rearrangement joins TRBV28 to TRBJ2-7; D might be TRBD2 (5 bases). Germline loops: CDR1 MDHEN, CDR2 SYDVKM. V was shortened by 10 bases and J by 0 bases, with 19 bases between the two germline ends. CDR3 length: 15 residues.